Shown below are 15 T cell receptor beta chains from a single sample sequenced in a study of shared clonotypes between healthy human individuals. Sequencing used immunoSEQ multiplex PCR; TCRdb keeps in-frame clones, though not all of them. The sample includes about 1.1 million clones, 60% to 80% of them seen just once. Material: memory CD4+ T cells from PBMCs. Subset indicated: CD45RA-negative fraction. These receptors were taken from a man aged 18 to 29 in good health. Some clones in this sample may be carry-over from other donors' samples.

The J gene is TRBJ2-3, the V gene TRBV4-3, with D maybe TRBD2 (6 bases). This CDR3 comprises 17 residues. Germline V gene sequence: CDR1 LGHNA, CDR2 YSLEER. V was shortened by 3 bases and J by 2 bases, with 18 bases between the two germline ends. CDR3 region: CASSQGGGLQITDTQYF. Here the CDR3 DNA reads TGCGCCAGCAGCCAGGGGGGAGGACTGCAAATCACAGATACGCAGTATTTT.

The V and J genes are TRBV6-6 and TRBJ2-7; 10 bases are a match to TRBD1. The V and J ends lost 5 bases and 6 bases, in that order; junction bases with no gene match: 10. The length of the CDR3 is 15 residues. From germline, CDR1 is MNHNY and CDR2 SVGAGI (reference sequence). The CDR3 DNA reads as TGTGCCAGCAGTAAACCCGGGACAGGGGACCCCGAGCAGTACTTC. Protein: CASSKPGTGDPEQYF.

Concerning this clone: Other DNA sequences from this sample encode an identical CDR3 as well. J is TRBJ2-1 and V is TRBV19; 8 bases match TRBD2. The length of the CDR3 is 12 residues. Unmatched junction bases numbered 0, after V lost 1 base and J lost 10 bases. The germline V gene encodes CDR1 LNHDA and CDR2 SQIVND (reference sequence). Written as DNA, the CDR3 is TGTGCCAGTAGTATAGTAGCGGGAGAGCAGTTCTTC. This encodes CASSIVAGEQFF.

This sequence joins TRBV10-1 and TRBJ2-1, with TRBD2 matching 10 bases. The germline V gene encodes CDR1 WNHNN and CDR2 SYGVQD (reference sequence). Germline trimming cut 5 bases from V and 7 bases from J; bases unmatched to any gene: 5. This CDR3 region has 14 residues. This CDR3 reads CASSIGLAVNEQFF. The CDR3 DNA follows: TGCGCCAGCAGTATCGGACTAGCGGTTAATGAGCAGTTCTTC.

The chain joins TRBV7-3 to TRBJ2-2; D remains ambiguous. The CDR3 runs 13 residues. The V gene lost 5 bases and the J gene lost 6 bases, with 10 bases spanning the gap. In germline, CDR1 is SGHTA, CDR2 FQGTGA. The DNA of the CDR3 is TGTGCCAGCAGCCCCTCGGGCGCCGGGGAGCTGTTTTTT. This gives the protein CASSPSGAGELFF. The whole variable domain, remainder taken from reference TRBV7-3 and TRBJ2-2, is GAGVSQTPSNKVTEKGKYVELRCDPISGHTALYWYRQSLGQGPEFLIYFQGTGAADDSGLPNDRFFAVRPEGSVSTLKIQRTERGDSAVYLCASSPSGAGELFFGEGSRLTVL.

The chain uses TRBV7-2 and TRBJ1-5; 9 nucleotides line up with TRBD1. Germline CDR1 reads SGHTA; CDR2 reads FQGNSA. The CDR3 has 15 residues. V was clipped by 5 bases and J by 6 bases; unmatched bases: 8. The CDR3 reads CASSLRTGEVQPQHF. DNA for the CDR3: TGTGCCAGCAGCCTTCGGACAGGGGAGGTTCAGCCCCAGCATTTT.

The sample holds one count of this clone. J is TRBJ1-2 and V is TRBV18; D perhaps matches TRBD1 (6 bases). The germline V and J ends were trimmed by 2 bases and 8 bases, with 15 bases remaining between them. The CDR3 consists of 14 residues. Per the germline V gene, CDR1 is KGHSH and CDR2 is LQKENI. In nucleotides, the CDR3 is TGTGCCAGCTCACCAATGGACAGCATGATCGGCTACACCTTC. It is translated as CASSPMDSMIGYTF. Looking up the rest from reference TRBV18 and TRBJ1-2 gives the full variable domain: NAGVMQNPRHLVRRRGQEARLRCSPMKGHSHVYWYRQLPEEGLKFMVYLQKENIIDESGMPKERFSAEFPKEGPSILRIQQVVRGDSAAYFCASSPMDSMIGYTFGSGTRLTVV.

The V call is TRBV27, the J call TRBJ2-3; a possible D gene is TRBD2 (5 bases). The CDR3 contains 13 residues. Trimming left V 2 bases short and J 4 bases short, with 7 bases between. The germline V gene has CDR1 MNHEY and CDR2 SMNVEV (reference sequence). The DNA of the CDR3 is TGTGCCAGCAGTTTACGGGGTCCAGATACGCAGTATTTT. Translation gives CASSLRGPDTQYF.

This chain links TRBV6-5 with TRBJ2-1; 7 nucleotides agree with TRBD1. The ends lost 6 bases at V and 10 bases at J; junction bases unmatched: 6. Germline-derived CDR1 and CDR2 are MNHEY and SVGAGI. The CDR3 contains 12 residues. Here the CDR3 reads CASRVGDREQFF. DNA for the CDR3: TGTGCCAGCAGGGTGGGGGACAGAGAGCAGTTCTTC.

The rearrangement uses TRBV2 and TRBJ2-7, with D unresolved. The V gene lost 1 base and the J gene lost 6 bases, with 7 bases spanning the gap. Germline loops: CDR1 SNHLY, CDR2 FYNNEI. This CDR3 comprises 12 residues. The chain's CDR3 is CASSEGMGEQYF. As DNA, the CDR3 is TGTGCCAGCAGTGAAGGGATGGGCGAGCAGTACTTC.

This clone was recorded a few times. This chain joins TRBV28 and TRBJ1-2; D gene uncertain. The length of the CDR3 is 10 residues. Germline assignment: CDR1 MDHEN and CDR2 SYDVKM. V shed 8 bases and J shed 5 bases, with 6 bases lying between them. The CDR3 sequence: CASFRYGYTF. The CDR3 nucleotides read TGTGCCAGCTTTCGGTATGGCTACACCTTC.

This rearrangement joins TRBV28 to TRBJ1-2; 7 positions match TRBD1. The CDR3 is 13 residues long. Germline values: CDR1 MDHEN, CDR2 SYDVKM. The junction had 8 bases not matched to a gene; V was cut back by 5 bases and J by 8 bases. CDR3 nucleotides: TGTGCCAGCAGTCCCAGGGGGGTGTACGGCTACACCTTC. Protein: CASSPRGVYGYTF.

The CDR3 sequence is CASSHAPGAGNTIYF. The CDR3 bases are TGCGCCAGCAGCCATGCTCCGGGAGCTGGAAACACCATATATTTT. This chain connects TRBV4-3 to TRBJ1-3; no firm D call. The CDR3 covers 15 residues. The V gene lost 3 bases and the J gene lost 2 bases, with 11 bases spanning the gap. The germline V gene has CDR1 LGHNA and CDR2 YSLEER.

The gene calls are TRBV5-4 and TRBJ2-5; the D call may be TRBD1 or TRBD2 (5 bases each). In germline, CDR1 is SGHNT, CDR2 YYREEE (reference sequence). This CDR3 has 15 residues. V lost 4 bases to trimming and J lost 3 bases, with 16 bases between them. The CDR3 region is CASSGAGDQKETQYF. In DNA, the CDR3 is TGTGCCAGCAGCGGTGCTGGGGACCAGAAAGAGACCCAGTACTTC.

This clone has just a few counts. The chain links TRBV5-6 to TRBJ2-7, with a tentative D call TRBD1 (5 bases). The V gene's germline CDR1 is SGHDT and CDR2 YYEEEE. The V end was cut by 1 base, the J end by 1 base, with 6 bases between. There are 13 residues in the CDR3. The CDR3 here is CASSLQGSYEQYF. The CDR3 bases are TGTGCCAGCAGCTTGCAGGGTTCCTACGAGCAGTACTTC. The variable domain in full, completed from reference TRBV5-6 and TRBJ2-7, reads DAGVTQSPTHLIKTRGQQVTLRCSPKSGHDTVSWYQQALGQGPQFIFQYYEEEERQRGNFPDRFSGHQFPNYSSELNVNALLLGDSALYLCASSLQGSYEQYFGPGTRLTVT.